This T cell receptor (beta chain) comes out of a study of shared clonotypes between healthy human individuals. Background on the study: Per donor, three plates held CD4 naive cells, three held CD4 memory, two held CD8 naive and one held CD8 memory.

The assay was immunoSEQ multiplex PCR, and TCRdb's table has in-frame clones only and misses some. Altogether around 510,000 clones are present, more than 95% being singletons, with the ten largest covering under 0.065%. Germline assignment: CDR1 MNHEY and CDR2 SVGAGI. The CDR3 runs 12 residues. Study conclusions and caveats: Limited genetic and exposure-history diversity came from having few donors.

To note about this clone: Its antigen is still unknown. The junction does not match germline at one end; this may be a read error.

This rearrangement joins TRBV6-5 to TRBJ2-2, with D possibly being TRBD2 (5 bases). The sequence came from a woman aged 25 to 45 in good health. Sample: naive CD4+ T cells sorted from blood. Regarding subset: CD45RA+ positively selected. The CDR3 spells CATRRNTGELLF. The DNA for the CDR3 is TGTGCCACGCGGAGGAACACCGGGGAGCTGCTTTTT.